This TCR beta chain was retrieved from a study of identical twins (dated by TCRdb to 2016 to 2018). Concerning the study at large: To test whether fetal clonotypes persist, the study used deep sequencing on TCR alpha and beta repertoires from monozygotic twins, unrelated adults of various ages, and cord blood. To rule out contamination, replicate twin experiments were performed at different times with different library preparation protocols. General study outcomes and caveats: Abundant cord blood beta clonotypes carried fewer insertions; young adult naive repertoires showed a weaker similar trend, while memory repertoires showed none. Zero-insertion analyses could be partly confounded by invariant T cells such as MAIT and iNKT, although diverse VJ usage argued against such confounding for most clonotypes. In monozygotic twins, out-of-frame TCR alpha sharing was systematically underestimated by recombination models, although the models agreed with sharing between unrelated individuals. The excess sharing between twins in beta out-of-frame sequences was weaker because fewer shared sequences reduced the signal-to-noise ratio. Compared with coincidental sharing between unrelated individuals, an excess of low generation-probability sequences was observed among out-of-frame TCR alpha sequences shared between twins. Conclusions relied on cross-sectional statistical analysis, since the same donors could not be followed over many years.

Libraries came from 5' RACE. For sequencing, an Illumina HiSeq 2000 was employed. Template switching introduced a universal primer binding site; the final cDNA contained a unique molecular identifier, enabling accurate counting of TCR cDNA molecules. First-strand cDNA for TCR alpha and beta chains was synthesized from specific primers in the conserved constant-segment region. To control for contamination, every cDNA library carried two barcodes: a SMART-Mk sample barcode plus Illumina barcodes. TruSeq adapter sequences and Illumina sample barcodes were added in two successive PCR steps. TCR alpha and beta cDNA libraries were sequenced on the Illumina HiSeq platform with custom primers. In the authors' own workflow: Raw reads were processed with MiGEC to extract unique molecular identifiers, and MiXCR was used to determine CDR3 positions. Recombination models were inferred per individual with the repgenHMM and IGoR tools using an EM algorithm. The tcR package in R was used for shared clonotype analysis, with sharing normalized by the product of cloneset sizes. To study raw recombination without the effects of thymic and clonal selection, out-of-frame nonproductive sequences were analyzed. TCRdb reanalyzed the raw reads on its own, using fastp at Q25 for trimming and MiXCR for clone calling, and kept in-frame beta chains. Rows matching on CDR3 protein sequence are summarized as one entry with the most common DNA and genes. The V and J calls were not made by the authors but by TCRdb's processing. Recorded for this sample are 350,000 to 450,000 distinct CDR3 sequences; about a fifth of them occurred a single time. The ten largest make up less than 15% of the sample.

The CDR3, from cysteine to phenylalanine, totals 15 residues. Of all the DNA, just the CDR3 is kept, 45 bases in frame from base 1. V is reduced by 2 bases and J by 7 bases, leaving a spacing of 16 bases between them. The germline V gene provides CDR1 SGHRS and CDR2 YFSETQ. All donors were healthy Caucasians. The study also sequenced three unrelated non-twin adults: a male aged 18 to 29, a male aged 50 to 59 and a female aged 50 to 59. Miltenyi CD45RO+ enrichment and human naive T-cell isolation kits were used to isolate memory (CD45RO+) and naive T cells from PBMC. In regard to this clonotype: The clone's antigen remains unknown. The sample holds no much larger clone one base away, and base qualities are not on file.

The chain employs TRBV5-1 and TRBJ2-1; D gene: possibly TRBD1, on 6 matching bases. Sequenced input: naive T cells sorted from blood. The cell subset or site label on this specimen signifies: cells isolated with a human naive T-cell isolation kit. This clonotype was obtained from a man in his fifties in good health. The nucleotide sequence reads TGCGCCAGCAGCTTAACAGGGTCCTCAATGAATGAGCAGTTCTTC. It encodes CASSLTGSSMNEQFF.